The sequence of this T cell receptor beta chain was determined in a study of CD8+CD57+ T cells in acquired aplastic anemia (dated by TCRdb to 2016 to 2019). Regarding the complete study: DNA extracted from sorted CD4+ and CD8+ cells had a mean of about 3 ug, with a range of about 0.18 to 27.4 ug. CD8+CD57+ expansion was defined as frequency above the mean frequency observed in healthy subjects. The paper as a whole reports these results and caveats: CD8+ Simpson's diversity did not differ significantly between patients and healthy controls (P=0.060). Some 31 CD8+ CDR3 sequences were shared between patients and controls but appeared highly expressed in patients and within their immunodominant clones.

TCR beta VDJ combination and CDR3 sequence profiling used genomic DNA as the template. An Illumina HiSeq 2000 was used for TCR repertoire sequencing. On the authors' methods: TRBV/TRBJ rearrangement plots, CDR3 size and DJ length profiles, and Simpson's diversity index were used to assess repertoires. The most abundant DNA sequence in the deep sequencing data was taken as the immunodominant clone. CDR3 amino acid sequences were screened for sharing across subjects and compared with published repertoires and the VDJdb database. In-frame beta chains were kept once TCRdb had trimmed the public reads at Q25 with fastp and called clones with MiXCR. Duplicate CDR3 protein sequences are folded into a single record with the most common DNA and genes. The V and J calls and clone size are TCRdb's, not the authors'. Present in this sample are 400,000 to 600,000 distinct CDR3 sequences, around 32% of which were seen just once. The biggest ten clones account for 0.8% to 0.85% of the sample.

The CDR3, cysteine through phenylalanine, is 12 amino acids long. Only CDR3 DNA is held: 36 bases, read in frame from base 1. At the junction V is shortened by 3 bases and J by 5 bases, with 7 bases in between. As encoded in the germline V gene, CDR1 is MNHEY while CDR2 is SVGEGT. Expansion of CD8+CD57+ cells had been shown by flow cytometry in the patients chosen for sequencing. Severe acquired aplastic anemia was diagnosed in all patients according to International Study of Aplastic Anemia and Agranulocytosis and Camitta criteria. Patients had received no therapy at the time of blood sampling. The study deep-sequenced TCR repertoires of sorted CD4+ and CD8+ blood T cells from severe aplastic anemia patients and healthy subjects. Patients were enrolled in the USA under clinicaltrials.gov protocols 00001620, 01623167, 00001397, 00071045, 00081523 and 00961064. Ficoll-Paque density gradient centrifugation was used to isolate peripheral blood mononuclear cells. CD4+ and CD8+ T cells were sorted by FACS or magnetic beads before DNA extraction.

This clonotype showed up just a few times. Its antigen specificity is not known. Per-base qualities were not stored, and no clone one base away is much larger. This clonotype was sampled from a human donor with aplastic anemia. Specimen: sorted CD4+, CD8+, or CD8+CD57+ T cells (not recorded which) from PBMCs. The chain is made from TRBV6-2 or TRBV6-3 and TRBJ1-2, and TRBD1 may be the D gene, going by 5 matching bases. Here the CDR3 is given as CASSYQGYGYTF. The base sequence is TGTGCCAGCAGTTATCAGGGATATGGCTACACCTTC.